This TCR beta chain comes out of a study of cytotoxic CD8 clonotypes in ibrutinib-treated CLL. Whole-study context: The study included 11 relapsed/refractory and more than 14 treatment-naive patients; about 17 had IGHV unmutated disease. Partial response occurred in roughly 24 patients and complete response in 2; at median approximately 68 months, approximately 14 remained remitted and roughly twelve progressed. On average, each sample had approximately 280,000 productive templates and around 100,000 productive rearrangements.

Sequencing used immunoSEQ multiplex PCR; TCRdb keeps in-frame clones, though not all of them. The table records around 310,000 clones, more than 65% of them present only once. Investigators sourced approximately 2 micrograms of genomic DNA from cryopreserved PBMCs for TCR beta libraries. This TCR derives from a human donor with chronic lymphocytic leukemia. The starting material was PBMCs, obtained before ibrutinib treatment.

The CDR3: CASSATGGSGNTIYF. DNA of the CDR3: TGTGCCAGCAGTGCAACAGGGGGCTCTGGAAACACCATATATTTT. The V and J genes are TRBV2 and TRBJ1-3; 8 bases align to TRBD1. The CDR3 is 15 residues long. The J segment lost 0 bases and the V segment lost 4 bases, leaving 2 bases of the junction unmatched. Looked up from germline, CDR1 is SNHLY and CDR2 is FYNNEI.